The sample holds many counts of the clone carrying this TCR beta chain. Its antigen is still unknown. Each CDR3 protein gets one entry after TCRdb re-called the reads with MiXCR. The table records 80,000 or so distinct CDR3 sequences, about 24% of them present only once. This sample stems from a study of T cell repertoires in cytomegalovirus infection. Overall study: The authors relied on CMV epitopes, both recently identified HLA-C-restricted and well-studied HLA-B-restricted. Shared public TCR beta signatures pointed to both CMV infection and a matching HLA type.

This CDR3 region has 16 residues. CDR1 and CDR2 from the germline V gene are MNHEY and SVGAGI. The V and J ends lost 0 bases and 4 bases respectively, with 15 bases between them. Notes on the study in general: Cumulated frequencies of public TCR beta families served to identify carriers of CMV plus the relevant HLA.

Source: CD8+ T cells from cultured PBMCs, taken from culture after CMV antigen stimulation. The V call is TRBV6-5, the J call TRBJ1-1; D is possibly TRBD1 (5 bases). The source is a human donor in good health (CMV status not recorded). Some clones in this sample may be carry-over from other donors' samples. CDR3: CASSYSRYRGTTEAFF. In DNA, the CDR3 is TGTGCCAGCAGTTACTCGAGGTACAGAGGGACCACTGAAGCTTTCTTT.